The text below deals with one T cell receptor (beta chain). Its antigen is as yet unknown. A much larger clonotype is one base distant, so this may be a read error. This specimen belongs to a study of Graves' ophthalmopathy and Graves' hyperthyroidism. Whole-study results and caveats: Detected in blood as well were most expanded thyroid clonotypes with frequency above 0.001. Classification of ophthalmopathy versus stable hyperthyroidism by a 13-signature model yielded just under 90% sensitivity and roughly 81% specificity.

The sequenced template was RNA, covering the TCR beta CDR3 region. RT-PCR in the first round used HTBI primers; a second-round multiplex PCR followed. TCRdb called the multiplex PCR reads again in MiXCR, with one record for every CDR3 protein. The sample includes about 480,000 distinct CDR3 sequences, approximately 15% of them seen just once. Germline CDR1 reads SNHLY; CDR2 reads FYNNEI. The CDR3 runs 14 residues. This chain joins TRBV2 and TRBJ1-2; D possibly corresponds to TRBD1 (5 bases). The receptor comes from a woman aged 30 to 39 with Graves' ophthalmopathy. Source material: blood. CDR3 loop: CASSERRQTYGHTF. CDR3 coding DNA: TGTGCCAGCAGCGAACGACGACAGACCTATGGCCACACCTTC. The full variable domain, in which reference TRBV2 and TRBJ1-2 provide the parts outside the CDR3, is EPEVTQTPSHQVTQMGQEVILRCVPISNHLYFYWYRQILGQKVEFLVSFYNNEISEKSEIFDDQFSVERPDGSNFTLKIRSTKLEDSAMYFCASSERRQTYGHTFGSGTRLTVV.